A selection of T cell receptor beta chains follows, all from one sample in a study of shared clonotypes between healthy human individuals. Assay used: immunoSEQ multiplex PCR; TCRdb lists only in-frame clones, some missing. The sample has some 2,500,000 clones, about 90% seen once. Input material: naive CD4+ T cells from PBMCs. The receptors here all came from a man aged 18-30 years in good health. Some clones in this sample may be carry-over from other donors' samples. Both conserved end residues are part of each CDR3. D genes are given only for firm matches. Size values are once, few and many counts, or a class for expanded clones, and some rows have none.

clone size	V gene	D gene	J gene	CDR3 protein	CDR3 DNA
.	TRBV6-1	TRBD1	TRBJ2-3	CASTVGTGDTDTQYF	TGTGCCAGCACGGTAGGGACAGGGGACACAGATACGCAGTATTTT
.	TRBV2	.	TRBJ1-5	CASTQDGRGNQPQHF	TGTGCCAGCACTCAGGACGGGCGAGGCAATCAGCCCCAGCATTTT
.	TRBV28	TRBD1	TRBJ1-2	CASSLKALQGAGGYTF	TGTGCCAGCAGTTTAAAGGCCCTACAGGGGGCGGGTGGCTACACCTTC
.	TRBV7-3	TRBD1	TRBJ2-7	CASSLWGQGVGEQYF	TGTGCCAGCAGCTTATGGGGACAGGGGGTTGGTGAGCAGTACTTC
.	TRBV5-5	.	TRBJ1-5	CASSLGNQPQHF	TGTGCCAGCAGCTTAGGGAATCAGCCCCAGCATTTT
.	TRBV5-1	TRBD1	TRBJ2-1	CASSWRGGTGTNEQFF	TGCGCCAGCAGCTGGCGGGGCGGGACAGGGACCAATGAGCAGTTCTTC
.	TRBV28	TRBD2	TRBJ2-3	CASSSAGGRDTQYF	TGTGCCAGCAGTTCAGCGGGAGGAAGGGATACGCAGTATTTT
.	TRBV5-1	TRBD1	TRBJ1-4	CASSGSGQGGEKLFF	TGCGCCAGCAGCGGGTCGGGACAAGGGGGCGAAAAACTGTTTTTT
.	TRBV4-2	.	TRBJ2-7	CASSQDYLGYEGGATYEQYF	TGTGCCAGCAGCCAAGATTATTTGGGCTACGAGGGGGGAGCTACCTACGAGCAGTACTTC
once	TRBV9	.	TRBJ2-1	CASSVGPGNEQFF	TGTGCCAGCAGCGTAGGTCCAGGGAATGAGCAGTTCTTC
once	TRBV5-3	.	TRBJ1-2	CARSLCRRGRSIYGYTF	TGTGCCAGAAGCTTGTGCCGTAGGGGCAGGTCAATATATGGCTACACCTTC
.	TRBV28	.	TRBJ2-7	CASSFPGTSSYEQYF	TGTGCCAGCAGTTTCCCAGGCACTAGCTCCTACGAGCAGTACTTC
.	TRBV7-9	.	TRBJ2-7	CASSRSERSYEQYF	TGTGCCAGCAGCCGGAGCGAACGCTCCTACGAGCAGTACTTC
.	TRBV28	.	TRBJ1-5	CASSSREPQHF	TGTGCCAGCAGTTCGAGAGAGCCCCAGCATTTT
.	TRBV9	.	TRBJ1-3	CASSPHSDSGNTIYF	TGTGCCAGCAGCCCACACAGTGACTCTGGAAACACCATATATTTT
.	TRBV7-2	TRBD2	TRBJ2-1	CASSSGTSGYNEQFF	TGTGCCAGCAGCTCCGGGACTAGCGGTTACAATGAGCAGTTCTTC
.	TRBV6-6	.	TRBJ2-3	CASRLAHDTQYF	TGTGCCAGCAGACTAGCACACGATACGCAGTATTTT
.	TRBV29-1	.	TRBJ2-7	CSVGQAYEQYF	TGCAGCGTTGGACAGGCCTACGAGCAGTACTTC
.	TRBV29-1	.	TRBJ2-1	CSVPRGEYEQFF	TGCAGCGTTCCGCGCGGGGAGTACGAGCAGTTCTTC